This T cell receptor beta chain was captured in a study of identical twins. The study's findings and limits: A lower insertion count was a feature of abundant cord blood beta clonotypes, with no such feature in memory repertoires. It was possible that invariant MAIT and iNKT cells partly confounded the zero-insertion analyses. Cross-sectional statistical analysis was relied on for the conclusions, without the same donors being followed.

The authors used template switching to add a universal primer site and gave cDNA unique molecular identifiers. TCRdb reanalysed the 5' RACE reads using MiXCR and keeps one entry per CDR3 protein. The sample has hundreds of thousands of distinct CDR3 sequences; about 12% are singletons. CDR3 length: 15 residues. In germline, CDR1 is SEHNR, CDR2 FQNEAQ (reference sequence). The germline V and J ends were trimmed by 3 bases and 5 bases, with 16 bases remaining between them. A remark on this clonotype: What it binds is not known.

This sample was shared with a second study, whose subject was yellow fever vaccine responses in identical twins.

The sample consisted of PBMCs. The source of this sequence is a woman between 18 and 29 years old in good health. The chain recombines TRBV7-9 with TRBJ2-5; D gene uncertain. The CDR3 DNA sequence: TGTGCCAGCAGCTTGGTCTCCAATCGAGAGGAGACCCAGTACTTC. The encoded protein is CASSLVSNREETQYF. Supplemented by reference TRBV7-9 and TRBJ2-5, the full variable domain reads DTGVSQNPRHKITKRGQNVTFRCDPISEHNRLYWYRQTLGQGPEFLTYFQNEAQLEKSRLLSDRFSAERPKGSFSTLEIQRTEQGDSAMYLCASSLVSNREETQYFGPGTRLLVL.